The 24 T cell receptor beta chains in this list originate from one sample, sequenced in a study of vaccination and CD4 T cells after COVID-19. Treatment in this sample: roughly 11-day PBMC culture with coronavirus spike peptide pools or control peptides (ViraFEST assay). Sequencing of the DNA from cultured CD4+ T cells was carried out with the Oncomine TCR Beta short-read assay. MiXCR, applied by TCRdb to the PCR reads, yields one record per CDR3 protein. The sample carries about 6,800 distinct CDR3 sequences, about 25% recorded once. These receptors have no identified antigens. The material sequenced was CD4+ T cells from blood, cultured in vitro, taken after SARS-CoV-2 vaccination. The receptors originated from a human donor who had recovered from COVID-19.

CDR3 sequence reads: CAIKGAYEQFF. The CDR3 DNA sequence: TGTGCCATCAAGGGAGCTTATGAGCAGTTCTTC. This rearrangement joins TRBV10-3 to TRBJ2-1, with D possibly TRBD2 on 5 matching bases. CDR1 and CDR2 (germline): ENHRY, SYGVKD. The CDR3 is made up of 11 amino acids. Trimming cost V 7 bases and J 8 bases, with 9 bases left between them.

This clonotype was counted only a few times. Germline and junction disagree at one end, which may indicate a read error. The rearrangement links TRBV28 to TRBJ2-1, with unresolved D. The CDR3 sequence is 12 residues long. Germline lookup yields CDR1 MDHEN and CDR2 SYDVKM. Written as DNA, the CDR3 is TGTGCCAGCAGTCCTTACTACGATGAGCAGTTCTTC. Translated, it gives CASSPYYDEQFF.

This clonotype is judged large (0.1 to 1%). The V call is TRBV20-1, the J call TRBJ1-2, with 10 bases that match TRBD1. In germline, CDR1 is DFQATT, CDR2 SNEGSKA (reference sequence). The CDR3 spans 16 residues. Losses at the gene ends were 5 bases for V and 4 bases for J; bases not matched to a gene: 13. In nucleotides, the CDR3 is TGCAGTGCTTTGGACAGGGGGAGCCTCTACGTCTATGGCTACACCTTC. Translation: CSALDRGSLYVYGYTF.

This clonotype was seen a handful of times. The chain uses TRBV28 and TRBJ1-1; D not resolved. Germline V gene lookup returns CDR1 MDHEN and CDR2 SYDVKM. V gave up 11 bases and J gave up 8 bases, with 12 bases separating them. This CDR3 has 10 amino acids. The CDR3, as DNA: TGTGCCTCTAGCCGCGGGGAAGCTTTCTTT. This codes for CASSRGEAFF.

This clonotype is labeled medium-sized. An end of the junction does not agree with germline; a read error may underlie this. This chain uses TRBV15 with TRBJ2-1; D unclear. Germline V gene sequence: CDR1 LNHNV, CDR2 YYDKDF (reference sequence). The CDR3 totals 13 residues. The CDR3 bases are TGTGCCACCAGCAGAGATCAGAACCGTGAGGAGTTCTTC. Amino acid sequence: CATSRDQNREEFF. The full variable domain, completed using reference TRBV15 and TRBJ2-1, is DAMVIQNPRYQVTQFGKPVTLSCSQTLNHNVMYWYQQKSSQAPKLLFHYYDKDFNNEADTPDNFQSRRPNTSFCFLDIRSPGLGDTAMYLCATSRDQNREEFFGPGTRLTVL.

The V gene is TRBV9, the J gene TRBJ2-5, with TRBD2 identical over 8 bases. The CDR3 loop spans 15 amino acids. With 2 bases clipped from V and 5 bases from J, the junction kept 8 bases outside the gene matches. Germline V gene sequence: CDR1 SGDLS, CDR2 YYNGEE. CDR3: CASSVGGTRMETQYF. The CDR3, as DNA: TGTGCCAGCAGCGTCGGAGGGACTAGGATGGAGACCCAGTACTTC.

V gene TRBV11-3 combines with J gene TRBJ2-3; the D is unclear. Trimming took off 1 base at V and 2 bases at J, with 10 bases between the two ends. There are 15 residues in the CDR3. Germline V gene data show CDR1 as SGHNT and CDR2 as YENEEA. CDR3 in DNA: TGTGCCAGCAGCTTAGGGCAGAATCCCACAGATACGCAGTATTTT. Protein: CASSLGQNPTDTQYF.

This clonotype has more than one count but fewer than ten. V and J are TRBV7-2 and TRBJ2-3; perhaps TRBD1 as D (6 bases). The CDR3 has 18 amino acids. The germline V gene encodes CDR1 SGHTA and CDR2 FQGNSA. The V gene lost 3 bases and the J gene lost 6 bases, with 25 bases spanning the gap. The CDR3 DNA reads TGTGCCAGCAGCTTTATGAAGTCAGGGGTTCAGAAAACTGATACGCAGTATTTT. Translation: CASSFMKSGVQKTDTQYF.

This sequence joins TRBV5-5 and TRBJ1-2; D gene uncertain. The CDR3 is 15 amino acids. CDR1 and CDR2 from the germline V gene are SGHKS and YYEKEE (reference sequence). V lost 0 bases to trimming and J lost 0 bases, with 9 bases between them. CDR3 nucleotide sequence: TGTGCCAGCAGCTTGGTGGTCCAGCCTAACTATGGCTACACCTTC. This codes for CASSLVVQPNYGYTF.

The CDR3: CSARDPRGTSGRSEQFF. The CDR3 bases are TGCAGTGCTAGAGATCCCCGCGGGACTAGCGGGAGAAGTGAGCAGTTCTTC. The V and J genes are TRBV20-1 and TRBJ2-1; TRBD2 matches at 14 bases. Germline values: CDR1 DFQATT, CDR2 SNEGSKA (reference sequence). The V gene end was trimmed by 0 bases and the J gene end by 9 bases; junction bases not matched to a gene: 10. CDR3 size: 17 residues.

The J gene is TRBJ1-2, the V gene TRBV2, with 7 bases lining up with TRBD1. Germline V CDR1 and CDR2: SNHLY, FYNNEI. J lost 5 bases, V lost 6 bases, and 9 bases had no gene match. This CDR3 comprises 14 residues. CDR3 residues: CASSPRVQGYGYTF. The CDR3, as DNA: TGTGCCAGCAGCCCACGTGTACAGGGGTATGGCTACACCTTC. The full variable domain, its missing parts supplied by reference TRBV2 and TRBJ1-2, is EPEVTQTPSHQVTQMGQEVILRCVPISNHLYFYWYRQILGQKVEFLVSFYNNEISEKSEIFDDQFSVERPDGSNFTLKIRSTKLEDSAMYFCASSPRVQGYGYTFGSGTRLTVV.

This clonotype has only a few counts. The chain combines TRBV20-1 with TRBJ2-5; D remains ambiguous. The V end was cut by 0 bases, the J end by 5 bases, with 4 bases between. The CDR3 is made up of 11 amino acids. The germline CDR1 and CDR2 sequences are DFQATT and SNEGSKA (reference sequence). The CDR3 DNA reads TGCAGTGCTAGAGATTTTGAGACCCAGTACTTC. It is translated as CSARDFETQYF.

The V gene is TRBV28, the J gene TRBJ2-7; the match to TRBD1 covers 7 bases. This CDR3 is 15 amino acids long. V trimming: 5 bases; J trimming: 3 bases; junction bases outside the gene matches: 10. CDR1 is MDHEN and CDR2 is SYDVKM in the germline V gene. As DNA, the CDR3 is TGTGCCAGCAGTCGGCGGACAGGAGCGCACTACGAGCAGTACTTC. This codes for CASSRRTGAHYEQYF.

By frequency in the sample, this clonotype is medium-sized (0.01 to 0.1%). The rearrangement links TRBV20-1 to TRBJ1-5; TRBD1 matches at 8 bases. Trimming took 4 bases from V and 2 from J; bases not matched to a gene: 7. The germline CDR1 and CDR2 sequences are DFQATT and SNEGSKA (reference sequence). This CDR3 has 15 amino acids. CDR3 residues: CSATQGAGGNQPQHF. The CDR3 bases are TGCAGTGCTACTCAGGGGGCTGGGGGCAATCAGCCCCAGCATTTT.

This clonotype counts as medium-sized. This chain joins TRBV10-1 and TRBJ2-7, with 9 nucleotides matching TRBD1. The CDR3 is 16 amino acids. Germline CDR1 and CDR2: WNHNN and SYGVQD (reference sequence). V trimming: 6 bases; J trimming: 6 bases; junction bases outside the gene matches: 15. The CDR3 reads CASRPGTGRRSPEQYF. CDR3 DNA sequence: TGCGCCAGCAGGCCCGGGACAGGGCGCCGGTCCCCCGAGCAGTACTTC.

This clonotype has a handful of counts. The V call is TRBV15, the J call TRBJ2-3; no firm D call. The CDR3 extends over 17 amino acids. The germline V and J ends were trimmed by 5 bases and 0 bases, with 18 bases remaining between them. In germline, CDR1 is LNHNV, CDR2 YYDKDF (reference sequence). CDR3 DNA: TGTGCCACCAGCGCCGGGCAGCTACTCCATAGCACAGATACGCAGTATTTT. It yields the protein CATSAGQLLHSTDTQYF.

The CDR3 loop is CASSGGWETQYF. DNA of the CDR3: TGTGCCAGCTCAGGGGGTTGGGAGACCCAGTACTTC. The V gene is TRBV6-1, the J gene TRBJ2-5; 7 nucleotides match TRBD1. The length of the CDR3 is 12 residues. The junction had 5 bases not matched to a gene; V was cut back by 8 bases and J by 5 bases. CDR1 is MNHNS, CDR2 SASEGT, per germline.

This rearrangement joins TRBV7-2 to TRBJ1-6; no clear D gene. Germline CDR1 reads SGHTA; CDR2 reads FQGNSA. This CDR3 is 15 amino acids long. V lost 2 bases and J lost 7, with 12 bases in between. For the CDR3, the DNA is TGTGCCAGCAGCTTATGGGATCTCAGCAATTCACCCCTCCACTTT. Translating it yields CASSLWDLSNSPLHF.

In its sample, this clonotype is medium-sized. The chain joins TRBV15 to TRBJ2-5; tentative D call: TRBD1 (5 bases). CDR1 is LNHNV, CDR2 YYDKDF, per germline (reference sequence). V gave up 1 base and J gave up 4 bases, with 16 bases separating them. There are 16 residues in the CDR3. The CDR3 DNA reads as TGTGCCACCAGCAGAGCCATGGGGCGAGAATCAGAGACCCAGTACTTC. It encodes CATSRAMGRESETQYF.

The chain links TRBV4-3 to TRBJ2-7; 8 nucleotides align to TRBD2. The germline V gene has CDR1 LGHNA and CDR2 YSLEER. With 7 bases clipped from V and 6 bases from J, the junction kept 11 bases outside the gene matches. The CDR3 is made up of 14 amino acids. Written as DNA, the CDR3 is TGCGCCAGCAATACTAGCGGCGGAGTGCGCGAGCAGTACTTC. Translation gives CASNTSGGVREQYF.

This sequence joins TRBV10-3 and TRBJ2-3; 8 bases are a match to TRBD2. The CDR3 length is 17 residues. The J segment lost 1 base and the V segment lost 7 bases, leaving 13 bases of the junction unmatched. From germline, CDR1 is ENHRY and CDR2 SYGVKD. CDR3 amino acids: CAITLTLTSAGTDTQYF. The CDR3 DNA follows: TGTGCCATCACCCTAACGCTGACTAGCGCGGGCACAGATACGCAGTATTTT.

Sample share makes this clonotype large. The chain couples TRBV7-2 to TRBJ1-2; maybe TRBD1 (5 bases). The CDR3 has 13 residues. The germline gives CDR1 SGHTA, CDR2 FQGNSA. V dropped 2 bases and J dropped 6 bases, with 10 bases sitting between them. CDR3 residues: CASSLRGAHGYTF. In nucleotides, the CDR3 is TGTGCCAGCAGCTTACGCGGGGCCCATGGCTACACCTTC.

This clonotype was seen a handful of times. The chain uses TRBV20-1 and TRBJ2-4; 7 bases match TRBD2. J lost 8 bases, V lost 5 bases, and 6 bases had no gene match. Germline V lookup: CDR1 DFQATT, CDR2 SNEGSKA (reference sequence). The CDR3 is 12 amino acids. CDR3 region: CSAVAGRDIQYF. In nucleotides, the CDR3 is TGCAGTGCTGTGGCAGGGAGGGACATTCAGTACTTC.

This clonotype was recorded a few times. V and J are TRBV24-1 and TRBJ2-1; D is perhaps TRBD1 or TRBD2 (5 bases each). The CDR3 contains 13 residues. V shed 4 bases and J shed 10 bases, with 13 bases lying between them. CDR1 is KGHDR, CDR2 SFDVKD, per germline. Here the CDR3 reads CATSDGTTNEQFF. The CDR3 DNA reads as TGTGCCACCAGTGACGGGACGACTAACGAGCAGTTCTTC.